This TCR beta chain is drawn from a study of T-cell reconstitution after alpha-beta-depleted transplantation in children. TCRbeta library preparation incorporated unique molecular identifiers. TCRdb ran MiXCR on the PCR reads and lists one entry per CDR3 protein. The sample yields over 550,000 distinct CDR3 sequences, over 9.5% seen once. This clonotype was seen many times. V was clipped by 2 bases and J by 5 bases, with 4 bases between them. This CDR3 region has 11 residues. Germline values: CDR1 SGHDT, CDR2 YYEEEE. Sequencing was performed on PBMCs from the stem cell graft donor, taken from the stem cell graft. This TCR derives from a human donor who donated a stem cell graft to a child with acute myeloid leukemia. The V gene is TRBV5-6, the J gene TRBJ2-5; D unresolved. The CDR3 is CASSFIETQYF. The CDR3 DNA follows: TGTGCCAGCAGCTTTATCGAGACCCAGTACTTC.